The rows below give T cell receptor beta chains drawn from one sample of a study of a mutant IDH1 vaccine in newly diagnosed glioma. Here immunoSEQ multiplex PCR was the method, and the copy in TCRdb shows in-frame clones only, minus some. Counted here are about 88,000 clones, roughly 87% occurring once; the ten biggest clones make up roughly 5.3%. The sample here was PBMCs, taken from a glioma patient treated with radiotherapy, temozolomide or both. The receptors originated from a man aged 35 to 55 with glioma. Some clones in this sample may be carry-over from other donors' samples. Both conserved end residues are part of each CDR3. For some rows the clone size is stated as once, few or many, or as a class when expanded; others skip it.

J gene	clone size	V gene	CDR3 protein
TRBJ1-6	.	TRBV27	CASRFRPTVNSPLHF
TRBJ1-1	.	TRBV2	CASTHKGAFF
TRBJ2-7	.	TRBV5-5	CASSPLTASGGPSSYEQYF
TRBJ1-2	.	TRBV12-5	CASGLDDISGYTF
TRBJ1-5	.	TRBV6-5	CASSTQGPHQPQHF
TRBJ1-2	.	TRBV30	CAGRGLRGYTF
TRBJ2-7	.	TRBV29-1	CSVLTGVGEQYF
TRBJ2-1	.	TRBV13	CASSPQRGGHNEQFF
TRBJ2-2	.	TRBV6-6	CASRGTAGTGELFF
TRBJ1-1	.	TRBV10-3	CAISEHSGQRREAFF
TRBJ2-4	.	TRBV29-1	CSVTSGGGSIQYF
TRBJ2-3	.	TRBV2	CASSAGTGDGDTQYF
TRBJ2-5	.	TRBV29-1	CSVETGQETQYF
TRBJ2-7	many	TRBV18	CASSIKENEQYF
TRBJ1-1	once	TRBV7-9	CASSPRAGEGTEAFF
TRBJ2-4	few	TRBV5-5	CASSLGWVRDIQYF
TRBJ2-7	.	TRBV6-6	CASSYNGPSGEQYF
TRBJ1-2	.	TRBV10-3	CAISGSMDYGYTF
TRBJ1-1	.	TRBV30	CAWSVLPGTARAFF
TRBJ1-1	.	TRBV7-9	CASNPTGGSAFF
TRBJ2-6	.	TRBV19	CASSISEPGANVLTF
TRBJ1-6	.	TRBV20-1	CSARGDRLLHF
TRBJ1-2	many	TRBV4-1	CASSQVYRGGYTF
TRBJ2-7	.	TRBV5-1	CASSLDRGTYEQYF
TRBJ1-3	.	TRBV7-9	CASSLAGSGNTIYF
TRBJ1-4	.	TRBV29-1	CSVVLQAREKLFF
TRBJ2-7	.	TRBV5-1	CASSPRQDGAYEQYF
TRBJ2-7	once	TRBV11-2	CASSWGGTGEQYF
TRBJ2-7	.	TRBV14	CASSRYEQYF
TRBJ2-7	once	TRBV19	CASSWGPGEQYF
TRBJ1-1	.	TRBV25-1	CASRRTNTEAFF
TRBJ2-2	.	TRBV6-1	CASSELAGGSGELFF